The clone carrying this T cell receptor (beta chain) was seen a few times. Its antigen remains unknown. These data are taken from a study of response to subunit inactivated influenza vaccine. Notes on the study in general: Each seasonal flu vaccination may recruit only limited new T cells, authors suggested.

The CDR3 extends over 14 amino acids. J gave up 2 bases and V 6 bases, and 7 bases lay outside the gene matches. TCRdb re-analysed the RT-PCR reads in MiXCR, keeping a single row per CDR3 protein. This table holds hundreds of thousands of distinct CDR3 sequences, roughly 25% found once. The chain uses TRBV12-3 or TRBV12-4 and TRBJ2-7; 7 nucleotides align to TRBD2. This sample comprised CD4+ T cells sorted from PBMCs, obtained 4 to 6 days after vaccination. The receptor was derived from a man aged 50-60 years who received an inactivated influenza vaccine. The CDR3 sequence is CASRAGDGPYEQYF. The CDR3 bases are TGTGCCAGCAGGGCGGGGGACGGTCCCTACGAGCAGTACTTC.